This entry is about one T cell receptor (beta chain). Its antigen is as yet unknown. TCRdb used MiXCR to reprocess the reads, holding one entry per CDR3 protein. The sample shows roughly 860,000 distinct CDR3 sequences, 32% of them seen only once. CDR1 and CDR2 (germline): SGHRS, YFSETQ. Trimming stripped 4 bases from V and 4 bases from J, with 14 bases between. This CDR3 is built from 15 residues. The sample belongs to a study of T cell repertoires in cytomegalovirus infection. The sequencing used cultured CD8+ T cells from PBMCs, collected from culture after CMV antigen stimulation. The chain uses TRBV5-1 and TRBJ2-2, with D hard to call. The sequence was obtained from a human donor in good health (CMV status not recorded). Some clones in this sample may be carry-over from other donors' samples. CDR3 bases: TGCGCCAGCAGCCTCACCTCGGGCCTCACCGGGGAGCTGTTTTTT. It is translated as CASSLTSGLTGELFF.